A single sample gave rise to the 9 T cell receptor beta chains below, sequenced in a study of blood T cell repertoires in COVID-19. Sequencing was performed with immunoSEQ multiplex PCR; in TCRdb, only in-frame clones are kept and a portion is missing. Of tens of thousands of clones listed, about 88% are singletons. The source material was peripheral blood. These receptors were obtained from a man in his 70s with acute or convalescent COVID-19.

The chain joins TRBV19 to TRBJ1-5, with 7 bases aligning to TRBD1. The germline V gene encodes CDR1 LNHDA and CDR2 SQIVND (reference sequence). V shed 4 bases and J 1 base; nucleotides not matched to a gene: 1. The CDR3 totals 14 residues. The CDR3 is CASSRGQSNQPQHF. CDR3 DNA: TGTGCCAGTAGTAGGGGACAGAGCAATCAGCCCCAGCATTTT.

The gene calls are TRBV2 and TRBJ2-7; 10 nucleotides line up with TRBD1. The germline V gene encodes CDR1 SNHLY and CDR2 FYNNEI. The J segment lost 6 bases and the V segment lost 8 bases, leaving 7 bases of the junction unmatched. The CDR3 has 13 residues. The CDR3 reads CASAGGQGFEQYF. The CDR3 DNA follows: TGTGCCAGCGCCGGGGGACAGGGGTTCGAGCAGTACTTC.

The chain carries TRBV27 and TRBJ1-1; possible D gene TRBD1, 6 bases. CDR1 is MNHEY and CDR2 is SMNVEV in the germline V gene (reference sequence). Trimming removed 7 bases from V and 6 bases from J, with 18 bases in between. CDR3 size: 14 residues. The CDR3 loop reads CASNRLQGIAEAFF. In DNA form, the CDR3 reads TGTGCCAGCAACCGCCTTCAGGGGATAGCTGAAGCTTTCTTT.

This sequence joins TRBV2 and TRBJ1-2; D perhaps matches TRBD1 (6 bases). Trimming stripped 2 bases from V and 8 bases from J, with 12 bases between. CDR1 is SNHLY, CDR2 FYNNEI, per germline. The CDR3 totals 13 residues. The CDR3 coding sequence is TGTGCCAGCAGTGAAACGTCAGGGGAAGGCTACACCTTC. This translates into CASSETSGEGYTF.

V and J are TRBV20-1 and TRBJ1-1, with no clear D. The CDR3 is 11 amino acids. Trimming left V 5 bases short and J 10 bases short, with 14 bases between. Germline V gives CDR1 DFQATT, CDR2 SNEGSKA (reference sequence). The CDR3 loop reads CSAEFIPVAFF. The CDR3 region has the DNA TGCAGTGCTGAATTTATACCGGTAGCTTTCTTT.

The chain has TRBV5-1 and TRBJ1-1, with a weak D call TRBD1 (5 bases). Per the germline V gene, CDR1 is SGHRS and CDR2 is YFSETQ. This CDR3 comprises 14 residues. V lost 4 bases, J lost 0 bases, and 10 bases lay in between. CDR3 sequence: CASSMDKMNTEAFF. CDR3 nucleotides: TGCGCCAGCAGCATGGACAAGATGAACACTGAAGCTTTCTTT. The variable domain in full, completed from reference TRBV5-1 and TRBJ1-1, reads KAGVTQTPRYLIKTRGQQVTLSCSPISGHRSVSWYQQTPGQGLQFLFEYFSETQRNKGNFPGRFSGRQFSNSRSEMNVSTLELGDSALYLCASSMDKMNTEAFFGQGTRLTVV.

The chain links TRBV5-6 to TRBJ2-1; weak D call: TRBD2 (6 bases). Trimming removed 5 bases at V and 0 bases at J, with 12 bases between. The length of the CDR3 is 15 residues. CDR1 and CDR2 (germline): SGHDT, YYEEEE. CDR3 in amino acids: CASRVLASSYNEQFF. The CDR3 nucleotides are TGTGCCAGCAGGGTTCTAGCGAGCTCCTACAATGAGCAGTTCTTC. The entire variable domain, with the rest obtained from reference TRBV5-6 and TRBJ2-1, is as follows: DAGVTQSPTHLIKTRGQQVTLRCSPKSGHDTVSWYQQALGQGPQFIFQYYEEEERQRGNFPDRFSGHQFPNYSSELNVNALLLGDSALYLCASRVLASSYNEQFFGPGTRLTVL.

The chain uses TRBV7-9 and TRBJ2-1, with 8 nucleotides matching TRBD2. Germline values: CDR1 SEHNR, CDR2 FQNEAQ (reference sequence). Trimming cost V 2 bases and J 0 bases; bases outside gene matches: 0. CDR3 length: 15 residues. The DNA for the CDR3 is TGTGCCAGCAGCTTAAGCGGGAGCTCCTACAATGAGCAGTTCTTC. The encoded protein is CASSLSGSSYNEQFF.

This sequence joins TRBV5-5 and TRBJ1-1; 7 bases match TRBD1. This CDR3 has 13 residues. Germline trimming cut 4 bases from V and 4 bases from J; bases unmatched to any gene: 4. The germline V gene has CDR1 SGHKS and CDR2 YYEKEE (reference sequence). The CDR3 loop reads CASSQQGRTEAFF. CDR3 bases: TGTGCCAGCAGCCAACAGGGGCGCACTGAAGCTTTCTTT.